This TCR beta chain emerged from a study of B cell selection in AIRE deficiency. Whole-study results and caveats: Shared Treg sequences had shorter CDR3s, biased toward rearrangements with few non-templated insertions. Healthy donors alone shared 31.6% of several thousand Treg sequences; patients alone approximately 9.4%.

The assay was immunoSEQ multiplex PCR, and TCRdb's table has in-frame clones only and misses some. The data contain about 25,000 clones, roughly 95% of them singletons. The CDR3 consists of 12 residues. The V gene lost 11 bases and the J gene lost 4 bases, with 12 bases spanning the gap. The germline CDR1 and CDR2 sequences are MDHEN and SYDVKM. Note on this clone: Its antigen is still unknown.

Sorting defined conventional CD4 T cells as CD4+CD127+. Controls came from healthy donors unrelated to patients. Sequencing was carried out using CD4+CD127+ conventional T cells sorted from PBMCs. The clonotype comes from a human donor in good health. The chain recombines TRBV28 with TRBJ1-3, with D maybe TRBD1 (5 bases). CDR3: CAAGRGGNTIYF. The CDR3 bases are TGTGCCGCAGGACGGGGGGGAAACACCATATATTTT.